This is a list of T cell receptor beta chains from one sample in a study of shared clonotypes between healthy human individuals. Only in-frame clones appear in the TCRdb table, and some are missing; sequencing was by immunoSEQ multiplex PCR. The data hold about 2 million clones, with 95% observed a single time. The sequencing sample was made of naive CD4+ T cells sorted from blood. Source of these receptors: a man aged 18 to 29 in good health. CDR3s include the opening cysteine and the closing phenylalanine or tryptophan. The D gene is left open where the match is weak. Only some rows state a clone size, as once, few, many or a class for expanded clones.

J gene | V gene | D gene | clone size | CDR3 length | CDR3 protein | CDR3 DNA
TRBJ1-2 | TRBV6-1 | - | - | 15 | CASSEGPGTNYGYTF | TGTGCCAGCAGTGAAGGGCCAGGGACCAACTATGGCTACACCTTC
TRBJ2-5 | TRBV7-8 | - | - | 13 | CASSLGLAETQYF | TGTGCCAGCAGCCTGGGCCTCGCGGAGACCCAGTACTTC
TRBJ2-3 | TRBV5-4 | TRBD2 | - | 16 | CASSLDPSGVKDTQYF | TGTGCCAGCAGCTTGGACCCTAGCGGGGTTAAAGATACGCAGTATTTT
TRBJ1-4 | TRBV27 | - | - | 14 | CASSRGTTNEKLFF | TGTGCCAGCAGTCGAGGGACAACTAATGAAAAACTGTTTTTT
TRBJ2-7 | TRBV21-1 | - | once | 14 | CASSPRDRSYEQYF | TGTGCCAGCAGCCCACGGGACAGGTCCTACGAGCAGTACTTC
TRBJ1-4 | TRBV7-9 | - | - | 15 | CASSVGSGANEKLFF | TGTGCCAGCAGCGTTGGATCAGGGGCGAATGAAAAACTGTTTTTT
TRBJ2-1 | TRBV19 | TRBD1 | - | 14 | CASTDRDQYNEQFF | TGTGCCAGTACAGACAGGGATCAGTACAATGAGCAGTTCTTC
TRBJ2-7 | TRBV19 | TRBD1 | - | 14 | CASSIRDRSYEQYF | TGTGCCAGTAGTATCCGGGACAGATCCTACGAGCAGTACTTC
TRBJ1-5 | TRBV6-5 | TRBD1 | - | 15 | CASRSQGASNQPQHF | TGTGCCAGCAGGTCTCAGGGGGCTAGCAATCAGCCCCAGCATTTT
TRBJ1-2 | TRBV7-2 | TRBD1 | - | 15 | CASSRIGQGAGGYTF | TGTGCCAGCAGTCGAATAGGACAGGGGGCGGGCGGCTACACCTTC
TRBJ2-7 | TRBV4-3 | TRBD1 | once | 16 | CASSEAGTGESYEQYF | TGCGCCAGCAGCGAAGCGGGGACAGGGGAGTCCTACGAGCAGTACTTC
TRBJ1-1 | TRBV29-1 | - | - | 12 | CSVVPEVTEAFF | TGCAGCGTTGTTCCCGAGGTCACTGAAGCTTTCTTT